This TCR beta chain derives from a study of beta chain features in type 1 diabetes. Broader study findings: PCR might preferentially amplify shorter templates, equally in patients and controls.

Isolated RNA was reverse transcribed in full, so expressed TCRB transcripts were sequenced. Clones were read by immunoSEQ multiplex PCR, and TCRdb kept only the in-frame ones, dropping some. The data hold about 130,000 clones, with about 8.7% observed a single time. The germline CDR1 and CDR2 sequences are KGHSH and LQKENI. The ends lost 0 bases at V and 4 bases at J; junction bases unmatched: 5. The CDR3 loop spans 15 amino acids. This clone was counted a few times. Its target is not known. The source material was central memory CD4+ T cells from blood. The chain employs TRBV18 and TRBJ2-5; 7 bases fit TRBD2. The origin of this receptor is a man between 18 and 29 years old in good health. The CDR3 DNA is TGTGCCAGCTCACCACCGGAGGGGAGGGGAGAGACCCAGTACTTC. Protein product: CASSPPEGRGETQYF.